This TCR beta chain was recorded in a study of shared clonotypes between healthy human individuals. The wider study: Plates per donor: three CD4 naive, three CD4 memory, two CD8 naive, one CD8 memory.

Study-wide results and caveats: The study generally estimated greater richness for naive than memory subsets.

Details on this clone: The antigen is undetermined.

Per the germline V gene, CDR1 is MGHRA and CDR2 is YSYEKL. The CDR3 consists of 15 residues. V was clipped by 4 bases and J by 3 bases, with 13 bases between them. Sequencing was at deep level. Data came from immunoSEQ multiplex PCR; TCRdb stores just in-frame clones and leaves some out. The data show some 500,000 clones, more than 95% seen once. The receptor's source is a young woman in good health. The sequencing input was naive CD4+ T cells sorted from blood. The subset: CD45RA+ positively selected. This chain links TRBV4-1 with TRBJ2-1; the D gene is possibly TRBD2 (5 bases). CDR3 nucleotides: TGCGCCAGCAGCCGAGGCCTAGCCCTCTACAATGAGCAGTTCTTC. Protein: CASSRGLALYNEQFF.